The next 20 T cell receptor beta chains were all read from a single sample in a study of blood T cell repertoires in COVID-19. The data were produced by immunoSEQ multiplex PCR, yet TCRdb's version contains in-frame clones alone and is incomplete. The table shows approximately 300,000 clones, with around 90% occurring only once. Sequencing was performed on peripheral blood. The source is a woman in her twenties or thirties with COVID-19, enrolled during active disease.

A word on this clone: At one of its ends the junction is not consistent with the germline gene, which may arise from a read error. The chain employs TRBV2 and TRBJ2-1; possible D gene TRBD1, 5 bases. The CDR3 covers 14 residues. Germline CDR1 is SNHLY and CDR2 is FYNNEI. The CDR3 sequence: CASREEVGGAEQFF. CDR3 sequence (DNA): TGTGCCAGCCGTGAAGAGGTGGGTGGGGCTGAGCAGTTCTTC.

The V call is TRBV27, the J call TRBJ2-7; D not resolved. CDR1 and CDR2 from the germline V gene are MNHEY and SMNVEV (reference sequence). The CDR3 has 12 residues. V lost 6 bases, J lost 2 bases, and 8 bases lay in between. The chain's CDR3 is CASSPTPYEQYF. The CDR3 region has the DNA TGTGCCAGCAGCCCTACCCCCTACGAGCAGTACTTC.

V gene TRBV12-5 combines with J gene TRBJ2-3, with D unresolved. V lost 1 base to trimming and J lost 0 bases, with 5 bases between them. Germline V lookup: CDR1 LGHNT, CDR2 FRNRAP. The CDR3 extends over 14 amino acids. The CDR3 loop is CASGLGISTDTQYF. The CDR3, as DNA: TGTGCTAGTGGTTTGGGTATTAGCACAGATACGCAGTATTTT.

V usage is TRBV5-6 and J usage is TRBJ1-5, with TRBD1 matching 7 bases. Germline CDR1 reads SGHDT; CDR2 reads YYEEEE. The CDR3 has 15 residues. V shed 0 bases and J 3 bases; nucleotides not matched to a gene: 3. The CDR3 protein is CASSLEGQPNQPQHF. The CDR3, as DNA: TGTGCCAGCAGCTTGGAGGGACAGCCCAATCAGCCCCAGCATTTT.

V usage is TRBV5-1 and J usage is TRBJ1-4; TRBD1 matches at 7 bases. The germline gives CDR1 SGHRS, CDR2 YFSETQ. J was trimmed by 7 bases and V by 0 bases; bases with no gene match: 6. The CDR3 totals 15 residues. The CDR3 sequence: CASSLATGEAEKLFF. CDR3 bases: TGCGCCAGCAGCTTGGCCACAGGGGAGGCTGAAAAACTGTTTTTT.

The chain carries TRBV7-9 and TRBJ2-5, with TRBD2 matching over 7 bases. Germline V gene sequence: CDR1 SEHNR, CDR2 FQNEAQ (reference sequence). The CDR3 runs 14 residues. V shed 5 bases and J 4 bases; nucleotides not matched to a gene: 7. The chain's CDR3 is CASSQVAGLETQYF. For the CDR3, the DNA is TGTGCCAGCAGCCAGGTAGCGGGTTTAGAGACCCAGTACTTC.

The chain joins TRBV7-3 to TRBJ2-2, with 10 positions matching TRBD2. The CDR3 consists of 14 residues. Germline V gives CDR1 SGHTA, CDR2 FQGTGA. The junction had 4 bases not matched to a gene; V was cut back by 3 bases and J by 9 bases. The CDR3 bases are TGTGCCAGCAGCTTCGGGACTAGCGTACGGGAGCTGTTTTTT. This codes for CASSFGTSVRELFF.

J is TRBJ1-1 and V is TRBV19; no clear D gene. V gave up 3 bases and J gave up 1 base, with 6 bases separating them. CDR3 size: 13 residues. The germline V gene has CDR1 LNHDA and CDR2 SQIVND (reference sequence). This chain's CDR3 is CASSMHRNTEAFF. Written as DNA, the CDR3 is TGTGCCAGTAGTATGCACAGGAACACTGAAGCTTTCTTT.

CDR3 bases: TGCGCCAGCAGTGGCGGGGCGCCGGGAAACACCATATATTTT. Protein: CASSGGAPGNTIYF. The chain has TRBV10-1 and TRBJ1-3; a possible D gene is TRBD1 (5 bases). CDR1 is WNHNN and CDR2 is SYGVQD in the germline V gene (reference sequence). This CDR3 is built from 14 residues. V lost 4 bases to trimming and J lost 4 bases, with 11 bases between them.

The chain combines TRBV28 with TRBJ1-5; TRBD1 might be the D (6 bases). Germline CDR1 and CDR2: MDHEN and SYDVKM. CDR3 length equals 16 residues. Trimming took off 4 bases at V and 4 bases at J, with 17 bases between the two ends. CDR3 protein: CASSWVGRGLNQPQHF. The CDR3 coding sequence is TGTGCCAGCAGTTGGGTCGGCAGGGGTCTTAATCAGCCCCAGCATTTT.

The chain uses TRBV2 and TRBJ2-1; TRBD1 matches at 10 bases. J lost 5 bases, V lost 10 bases, and 8 bases had no gene match. CDR1 is SNHLY and CDR2 is FYNNEI in the germline V gene. CDR3 length equals 14 residues. In DNA, the CDR3 is TGTGCCAACCAATGGACAGGGGGGAACAATGAGCAGTTCTTC. The encoded protein is CANQWTGGNNEQFF. The variable domain in full, completed from reference TRBV2 and TRBJ2-1, reads EPEVTQTPSHQVTQMGQEVILRCVPISNHLYFYWYRQILGQKVEFLVSFYNNEISEKSEIFDDQFSVERPDGSNFTLKIRSTKLEDSAMYFCANQWTGGNNEQFFGPGTRLTVL.

The chain is built from TRBV11-2 and TRBJ2-5; TRBD1 matches at 11 bases. J gave up 2 bases and V 5 bases, and 10 bases lay outside the gene matches. Germline CDR1 and CDR2: SGHAT and FQNNGV. This CDR3 is 17 amino acids long. The chain's CDR3 is CASSPRTGQGAQETQYF. For the CDR3, the DNA is TGTGCCAGCAGCCCCCGAACCGGACAGGGGGCACAAGAGACCCAGTACTTC.

V usage is TRBV16 and J usage is TRBJ1-2; the D is unclear. CDR3 length: 13 amino acids. V dropped 6 bases and J dropped 4 bases, with 12 bases sitting between them. The germline gives CDR1 KGHSY, CDR2 FQNENV. CDR3 bases: TGTGCCAGCAGTCTTCATACTCTCTATGGCTACACCTTC. Its protein product is CASSLHTLYGYTF. Full variable domain (remainder filled in from reference TRBV16 and TRBJ1-2): GEEVAQTPKHLVRGEGQKAKLYCAPIKGHSYVFWYQQVLKNEFKFLISFQNENVFDETGMPKERFSAKCLPNSPCSLEIQATKLEDSAVYFCASSLHTLYGYTFGSGTRLTVV.

The CDR3 is CASPGQGNNEQFF. CDR3 nucleotides: TGTGCCTCGCCGGGACAGGGGAACAATGAGCAGTTCTTC. The V call is TRBV21-1, the J call TRBJ2-1; TRBD1 reflects the table's D call only, with no check against the DNA. TRBV21-1 is given as a pseudogene. The CDR3 is 13 residues long.

The chain recombines TRBV15 with TRBJ2-1; D gene uncertain. Germline assignment: CDR1 LNHNV and CDR2 YYDKDF (reference sequence). The CDR3 is 15 residues long. Trimming removed 0 bases at V and 4 bases at J, with 10 bases between. CDR3 region: CATSRDARRYNEQFF. CDR3 DNA sequence: TGTGCCACCAGCAGAGATGCCAGGCGATACAATGAGCAGTTCTTC. The variable domain in full, with the rest retrieved from reference TRBV15 and TRBJ2-1, is DAMVIQNPRYQVTQFGKPVTLSCSQTLNHNVMYWYQQKSSQAPKLLFHYYDKDFNNEADTPDNFQSRRPNTSFCFLDIRSPGLGDTAMYLCATSRDARRYNEQFFGPGTRLTVL.

The chain has TRBV20-1 and TRBJ1-5; no clear D. With 3 bases removed from V and 0 bases from J, the gap between germline ends came to 15 bases. In germline, CDR1 is DFQATT, CDR2 SNEGSKA (reference sequence). The CDR3 is 16 amino acids. CDR3 sequence reads: CSASAQKSYSNQPQHF. CDR3 bases: TGCAGTGCTAGTGCGCAGAAATCATATAGCAATCAGCCCCAGCATTTT.

This chain connects TRBV24-1 to TRBJ1-5, with D tentatively TRBD1 (6 bases). This CDR3 has 21 residues. The germline V gene has CDR1 KGHDR and CDR2 SFDVKD. Trimming shortened V by 4 bases and J by 0 bases, and 27 bases separated the two germline ends. CDR3 sequence (DNA): TGTGCCACCAGTGAATTCGGACTTGGACAGCCAGACGATTATAGCAATCAGCCCCAGCATTTT. Protein: CATSEFGLGQPDDYSNQPQHF.

The chain combines TRBV28 with TRBJ1-5; 7 bases are shared with TRBD1. The CDR3 has 19 amino acids. Trimming cost V 6 bases and J 5 bases; bases outside gene matches: 22. Germline CDR1 is MDHEN and CDR2 is SYDVKM. The CDR3 DNA reads as TGTGCCAGCAGGCTCTCTGTTGGGACAGCCTATTTTGTGCATCAGCCCCAGCATTTT. Translated: CASRLSVGTAYFVHQPQHF.

The chain recombines TRBV11-2 with TRBJ2-7, with 7 bases aligning to TRBD2. Looked up from germline, CDR1 is SGHAT and CDR2 is FQNNGV. V trimming: 4 bases; J trimming: 7 bases; junction bases outside the gene matches: 7. This CDR3 spans 13 amino acids. The CDR3 nucleotides are TGTGCCAGCAGCTCAGGACTAGATGGTGAGCAGTACTTC. It specifies CASSSGLDGEQYF.

The chain combines TRBV7-8 with TRBJ1-1, with D perhaps matching TRBD1 (5 bases). The germline V gene encodes CDR1 SGHVS and CDR2 FQNEAQ. The V gene lost 1 base and the J gene lost 1 base, with 16 bases spanning the gap. The CDR3 contains 17 residues. The CDR3 loop is CASSLVPLTDRNTEAFF. As DNA, the CDR3 is TGTGCCAGCAGCTTAGTTCCCCTCACAGACAGGAACACTGAAGCTTTCTTT.